The sequence of this T cell receptor (beta chain) was determined in a study of blood T cell repertoires in COVID-19. Study background: The United States, Italy and Spain provided the acute and convalescent COVID-19 samples. PBMCs, B-cell-depleted T cells, or T cells provided the cDNA or gDNA that made up the material.

Original analysis: Amplified reference gene primers provided the basis for estimating nucleated cell counts. Produced via immunoSEQ multiplex PCR; TCRdb's table is partial and in-frame only. Clonal size and the V and J genes are those of that table, whereas D and trimming came from the DNA. Among approximately 82,000 clones listed, almost 85% were seen once. This clonotype was obtained from a man aged 45-65 years with active or convalescent COVID-19. Material: peripheral blood.

CDR3 bases: TGCAGCGTTGTGACAGGGGGAGCTAACTATGGCTACACCTTC. Its translation is CSVVTGGANYGYTF. The rearrangement links TRBV29-1 to TRBJ1-2, with 9 bases fitting TRBD1. With V trimmed by 4 bases and J by 0 bases, 3 bases remained unmatched. The germline V gene encodes CDR1 SQVTM and CDR2 ANQGSEA. The CDR3 runs to 14 residues.